This TCR beta chain was found in a study of cytomegalovirus exposure and HLA in healthy donors. Background on the study: The 95 to 150 validation repertoires used a platform that matched the one used for the 600 to 750 first-cohort repertoires, as a later analysis reported. Study conclusions and caveats: As confirmed in vitro, a few CMV-associated chains were specific for CMV antigens. Most TCR sequences were uncommon, yet certain public TCRs appeared in many donors.

From germline, CDR1 is SGHNT and CDR2 YENEEA. Trimming cost V 2 bases and J 7 bases, with 18 bases left between them. CDR3 size: 16 residues. As regards this clone: The target antigen is unknown.

Sequenced by immunoSEQ multiplex PCR; TCRdb stores in-frame clones only, minus some. Among 110,000 to 150,000 clones listed, 89% were seen once. This chain links TRBV11-3 with TRBJ2-1, with D possibly TRBD2 on 7 matching bases. Sequenced sample: PBMCs. The source is a woman aged 18-29 years in good health and CMV-seropositive. As DNA, the CDR3 is TGTGCCAGCAGCTTAAGTAGGGGGGGCCCGGAGAATGAGCAGTTCTTC. Translated, it gives CASSLSRGGPENEQFF.